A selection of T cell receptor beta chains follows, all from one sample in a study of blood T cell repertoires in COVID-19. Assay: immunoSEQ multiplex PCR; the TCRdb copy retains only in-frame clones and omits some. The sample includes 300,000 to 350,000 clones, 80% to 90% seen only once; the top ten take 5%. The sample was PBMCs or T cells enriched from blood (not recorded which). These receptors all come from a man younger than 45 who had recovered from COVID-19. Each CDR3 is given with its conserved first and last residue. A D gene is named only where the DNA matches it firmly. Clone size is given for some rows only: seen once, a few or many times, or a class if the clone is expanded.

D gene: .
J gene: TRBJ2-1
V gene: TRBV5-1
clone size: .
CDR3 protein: CASSPRGPTSSYNEQFF
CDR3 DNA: TGCGCCAGCAGCCCGCGGGGGCCAACCAGCTCCTACAATGAGCAGTTCTTC

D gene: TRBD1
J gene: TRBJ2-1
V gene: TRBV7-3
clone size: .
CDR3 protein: CASSLMGTGEVEQFF
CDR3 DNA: TGTGCCAGCAGCTTAATGGGGACAGGGGAGGTTGAGCAGTTCTTC

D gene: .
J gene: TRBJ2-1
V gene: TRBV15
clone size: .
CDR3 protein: CATSRPGQGGRNEQFF
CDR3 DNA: TGTGCCACCAGCAGACCCGGACAGGGAGGGCGAAATGAGCAGTTCTTC

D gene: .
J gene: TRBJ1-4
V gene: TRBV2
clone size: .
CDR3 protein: CASNPMTASNEKLFF
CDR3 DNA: TGTGCCAGCAATCCTATGACAGCCTCTAATGAAAAACTGTTTTTT

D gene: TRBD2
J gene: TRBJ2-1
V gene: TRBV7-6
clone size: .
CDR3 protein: CASSNPTSGGRYNEQFF
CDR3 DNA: TGTGCCAGCAGCAATCCGACTAGCGGGGGTCGGTACAATGAGCAGTTCTTC

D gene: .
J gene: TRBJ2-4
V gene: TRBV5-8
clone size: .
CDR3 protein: CASSLQMSSAVGIQYF
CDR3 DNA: TGTGCCAGCAGCTTGCAGATGTCGTCAGCGGTGGGCATTCAGTACTTC

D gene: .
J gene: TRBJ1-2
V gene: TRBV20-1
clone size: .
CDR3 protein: CSSQSGGYTF
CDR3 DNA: TGCAGTTCCCAGTCTGGTGGCTACACCTTC

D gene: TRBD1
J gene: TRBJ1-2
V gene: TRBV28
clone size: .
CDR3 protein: CASSSREGQVKSGYTF
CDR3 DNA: TGTGCCAGCAGTTCTAGGGAGGGACAGGTGAAGAGCGGCTACACCTTC

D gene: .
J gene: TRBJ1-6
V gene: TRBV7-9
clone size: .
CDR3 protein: CASSLDGQYSFPLHF
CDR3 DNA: TGTGCCAGCAGCTTGGACGGACAGTATTCCTTTCCCCTCCACTTT

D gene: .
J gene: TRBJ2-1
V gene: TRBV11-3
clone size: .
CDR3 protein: CASSLAFNEQFF
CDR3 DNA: TGTGCCAGCAGCTTAGCTTTCAATGAGCAGTTCTTC

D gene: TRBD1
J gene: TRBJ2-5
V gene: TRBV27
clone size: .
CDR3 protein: CASRRGGAETQYF
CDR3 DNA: TGTGCCAGCAGGAGAGGGGGCGCAGAGACCCAGTACTTC

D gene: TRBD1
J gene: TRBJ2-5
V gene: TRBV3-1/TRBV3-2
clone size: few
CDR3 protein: CASSSRTGTETQYF
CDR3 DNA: TGTGCCAGCAGCTCCAGGACAGGGACAGAGACCCAGTACTTC

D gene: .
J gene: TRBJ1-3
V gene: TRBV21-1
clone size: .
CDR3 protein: CASSKGGRGTGSSGNTIYF
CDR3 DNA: TGTGCCAGCAGCAAAGGTGGGCGAGGGACAGGGTCCTCTGGAAACACCATATATTTT

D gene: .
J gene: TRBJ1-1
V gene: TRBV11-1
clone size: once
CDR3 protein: CASCLGVNTEAFF
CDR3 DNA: TGTGCCAGCTGCCTAGGCGTCAACACTGAAGCTTTCTTT

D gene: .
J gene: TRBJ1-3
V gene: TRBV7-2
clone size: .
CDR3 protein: CASSLVGTSSGNTIYF
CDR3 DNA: TGTGCCAGCAGCTTAGTAGGGACAAGCTCTGGAAACACCATATATTTT

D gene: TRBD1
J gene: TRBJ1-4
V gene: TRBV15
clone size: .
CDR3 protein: CATSPGLDRVNEKLFF
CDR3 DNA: TGTGCCACCAGCCCCGGTTTGGACAGGGTGAATGAAAAACTGTTTTTT

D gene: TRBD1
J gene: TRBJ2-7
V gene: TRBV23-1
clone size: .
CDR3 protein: CASSKHDRDPSSYEQYF
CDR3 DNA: TGCGCCAGCAGTAAACATGACAGGGACCCAAGCTCCTACGAGCAGTACTTC